This TCR beta chain comes out of a study of CD8 T cells in Susac syndrome. From blood CD8+ and CD4+ T cells, TCR beta sequences were generated. The study used treatment-naive patients who had stable or active relapsing-remitting disease as multiple sclerosis controls. With random hexamers, about 0.45 to 1 ug RNA was reverse transcribed. By means of immunoSEQ multiplex PCR, TCR beta CDR3 spanning 54 Vbeta and 13 Jbeta underwent amplification. MiXCR, run by TCRdb on the immunoSEQ multiplex PCR reads, gives a single entry per CDR3 protein. The table shows roughly 150,000 distinct CDR3 sequences, with roughly 95% occurring only once. The CDR3 has 13 amino acids. Germline V lookup: CDR1 MNHNS, CDR2 SASEGT. Between the trimmed V and J ends, which lost 2 bases and 7 bases, there was a span of 11 bases.

This receptor was identified in a human donor with multiple sclerosis. The chain combines TRBV6-1 with TRBJ1-1; D gene ambiguous. The specimen sequenced was CD8+ T cells from PBMCs. The CDR3 DNA sequence: TGTGCCAGCAGTGAAACTGACGAAGATGAAGCTTTCTTT. Its protein product is CASSETDEDEAFF.